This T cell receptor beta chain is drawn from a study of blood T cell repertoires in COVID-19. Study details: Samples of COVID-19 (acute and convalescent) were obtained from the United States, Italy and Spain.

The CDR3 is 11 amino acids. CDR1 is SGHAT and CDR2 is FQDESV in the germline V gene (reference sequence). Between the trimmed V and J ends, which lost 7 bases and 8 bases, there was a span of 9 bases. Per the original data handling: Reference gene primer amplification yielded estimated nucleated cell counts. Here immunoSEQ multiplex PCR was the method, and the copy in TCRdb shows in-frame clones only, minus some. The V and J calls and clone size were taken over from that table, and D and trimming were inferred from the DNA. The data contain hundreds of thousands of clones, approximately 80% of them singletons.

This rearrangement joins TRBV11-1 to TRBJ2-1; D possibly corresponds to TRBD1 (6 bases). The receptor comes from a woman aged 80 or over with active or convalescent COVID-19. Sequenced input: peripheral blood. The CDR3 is CASIRGDEQFF. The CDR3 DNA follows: TGTGCCAGCATCAGGGGCGATGAGCAGTTCTTC.